A selection of T cell receptor beta chains follows, all from one sample in a study of cytomegalovirus exposure and HLA in healthy donors. The protocol was immunoSEQ multiplex PCR, while the TCRdb copy is restricted to in-frame clones and leaves out a portion. The profile covers about 230,000 clones, with approximately 90% appearing a single time and around 1% taken by the ten largest. Material for sequencing was PBMCs. The receptors were gathered from a woman aged 18-30 years in good health and CMV-seronegative. CDR3s include the opening cysteine and the closing phenylalanine or tryptophan. D genes are given only for firm matches. The size field is filled for only some rows; it gives once, few, many or a size class.

clone size: NA
J gene: TRBJ1-2
D gene: TRBD1
V gene: TRBV5-1
CDR3 DNA: TGCGCCAGCAGCATTACAGGGGGTGACTATGGCTACACCTTC
CDR3 protein: CASSITGGDYGYTF

clone size: NA
J gene: TRBJ2-4
D gene: TRBD1
V gene: TRBV4-3
CDR3 DNA: TGCGCCAGCAGCCAAAATCTCCGGGACAGCCTAGCCAAAAACATTCAGTACTTC
CDR3 protein: CASSQNLRDSLAKNIQYF

clone size: NA
J gene: TRBJ2-2
D gene: TRBD2
V gene: TRBV4-1
CDR3 DNA: TGCGCCAGCAGCCAGCGGGGGGTGGACACCGGGGAGCTGTTTTTT
CDR3 protein: CASSQRGVDTGELFF

clone size: NA
J gene: TRBJ2-7
D gene: NA
V gene: TRBV6-5
CDR3 DNA: TGTGCCAGCAGTTACCTCGGACTTCACTCCTACGAGCAGTACTTC
CDR3 protein: CASSYLGLHSYEQYF

clone size: NA
J gene: TRBJ2-1
D gene: TRBD2
V gene: TRBV11-2
CDR3 DNA: TGTGCCAGCAGCTCGCCGGGTAGCGGGAGGGCTAATGAGCAGTTCTTC
CDR3 protein: CASSSPGSGRANEQFF

clone size: NA
J gene: TRBJ2-7
D gene: NA
V gene: TRBV11-2
CDR3 DNA: TGTGCCAGCAGCTTAGATCTGGTAGGGGGGGCCCCCTACGAGCAGTACTTC
CDR3 protein: CASSLDLVGGAPYEQYF

clone size: NA
J gene: TRBJ2-7
D gene: TRBD2
V gene: TRBV7-8
CDR3 DNA: TGTGCCAGCAGCTACGGGACTAGCGAAGTCGAGCAGTACTTC
CDR3 protein: CASSYGTSEVEQYF

clone size: NA
J gene: TRBJ2-1
D gene: NA
V gene: TRBV27
CDR3 DNA: TGTGCCAGCAGTTCCAGACAGCGATCGGGCTCCTACAATGAGCAGTTCTTC
CDR3 protein: CASSSRQRSGSYNEQFF

clone size: once
J gene: TRBJ1-5
D gene: TRBD1
V gene: TRBV15
CDR3 DNA: TGTGCCACCAGCAGGGACAGGGGAGATCAGCCCCAGCATTTT
CDR3 protein: CATSRDRGDQPQHF

clone size: NA
J gene: TRBJ1-1
D gene: NA
V gene: TRBV6-5
CDR3 DNA: TGTGCCAGCAGTTACAGTGGGGCTATGAACACTGAAGCTTTCTTT
CDR3 protein: CASSYSGAMNTEAFF

clone size: NA
J gene: TRBJ1-2
D gene: TRBD1
V gene: TRBV27
CDR3 DNA: TGTGCCAGCAGTTTAGTAGGACAGGGGGCGGCTGGCTACACCTTC
CDR3 protein: CASSLVGQGAAGYTF

clone size: NA
J gene: TRBJ1-4
D gene: TRBD1
V gene: TRBV5-1
CDR3 DNA: TGCGCCAGCAGCACAGGGGGCGCTAATGAAAAACTGTTTTTT
CDR3 protein: CASSTGGANEKLFF

clone size: few
J gene: TRBJ2-7
D gene: NA
V gene: TRBV4-3
CDR3 DNA: TGCGCCAGCAGCCAAGAACAGACCCACTCCTACGAGCAGTACTTC
CDR3 protein: CASSQEQTHSYEQYF

clone size: few
J gene: TRBJ1-4
D gene: TRBD1
V gene: TRBV6-1
CDR3 DNA: TGTGCCAGCAGACAGGGGGCAACTAATGAAAAACTGTTTTTT
CDR3 protein: CASRQGATNEKLFF

clone size: NA
J gene: TRBJ2-5
D gene: TRBD2
V gene: TRBV5-6
CDR3 DNA: TGTGCCAGCAGCCAGCAAGCGGGGGGGAGGGAGACCCAGTACTTC
CDR3 protein: CASSQQAGGRETQYF

clone size: few
J gene: TRBJ1-5
D gene: TRBD1
V gene: TRBV4-2
CDR3 DNA: TGTGCCAGCAGCCAAAGGGGGACAGTCACCAATCAGCCCCAGCATTTT
CDR3 protein: CASSQRGTVTNQPQHF

clone size: NA
J gene: TRBJ2-7
D gene: NA
V gene: TRBV21-1
CDR3 DNA: TGTGCCAGCAGCAAAGGGCTGCTAGCGGGAGCACGTGAGCAGTACTTC
CDR3 protein: CASSKGLLAGAREQYF

clone size: few
J gene: TRBJ2-1
D gene: TRBD2
V gene: TRBV4-3
CDR3 DNA: TGCGCCAGCAGCCAAGATTTGGCGGGAGGTTACAATGAGCAGTTCTTC
CDR3 protein: CASSQDLAGGYNEQFF

clone size: NA
J gene: TRBJ2-3
D gene: NA
V gene: TRBV6-5
CDR3 DNA: TGTGCCAGCAGTGAACAGTACACAGATACGCAGTATTTT
CDR3 protein: CASSEQYTDTQYF

clone size: NA
J gene: TRBJ2-7
D gene: TRBD2
V gene: TRBV23-1
CDR3 DNA: TGCGCCAGCAGTCAATTAACGACCCCAGCGGGAGGCTACGAGCAGTACTTC
CDR3 protein: CASSQLTTPAGGYEQYF

clone size: NA
J gene: TRBJ2-2
D gene: TRBD2
V gene: TRBV9
CDR3 DNA: TGTGCCAGCAGCGTCGCTAGCGGGAGTTCGTCCGGGGAGCTGTTTTTT
CDR3 protein: CASSVASGSSSGELFF

clone size: few
J gene: TRBJ2-7
D gene: NA
V gene: TRBV7-8
CDR3 DNA: TGTGCCAGCAGCTTAGGAGGTTTCTACGAGCAGTACTTC
CDR3 protein: CASSLGGFYEQYF

clone size: NA
J gene: TRBJ2-5
D gene: TRBD2
V gene: TRBV28
CDR3 DNA: TGTGCCAGCAGACCCGGACTAGCGGGGGAGACCCAGTACTTC
CDR3 protein: CASRPGLAGETQYF

clone size: NA
J gene: TRBJ1-3
D gene: NA
V gene: TRBV6-5
CDR3 DNA: TGTGCCAGCAGTTACGGAAACAGGCCGAGGACCATATATTTT
CDR3 protein: CASSYGNRPRTIYF

clone size: NA
J gene: TRBJ1-1
D gene: NA
V gene: TRBV7-9
CDR3 DNA: TGTGCCAGCAGCTTGGCGGTAACACAGGTATCCCGAGAAGCTTTCTTT
CDR3 protein: CASSLAVTQVSREAFF

clone size: NA
J gene: TRBJ2-4
D gene: TRBD2
V gene: TRBV13
CDR3 DNA: TGTGCCAGCAGCTACCGAAAGCGGGACGCCAAAAACATTCAGTACTTC
CDR3 protein: CASSYRKRDAKNIQYF

clone size: NA
J gene: TRBJ2-2
D gene: TRBD1
V gene: TRBV2
CDR3 DNA: TGTGCCACAAGGACAGGGCCGAACACCGGGGAGCTGTTTTTT
CDR3 protein: CATRTGPNTGELFF

clone size: NA
J gene: TRBJ2-7
D gene: TRBD2
V gene: TRBV5-6
CDR3 DNA: TGTGCCAGCAGCTTGGGAGTAGCGGGAGCATATTACGAGCAGTACTTC
CDR3 protein: CASSLGVAGAYYEQYF

clone size: NA
J gene: TRBJ1-4
D gene: TRBD1
V gene: TRBV4-1
CDR3 DNA: TGCGCCAGCAGCCAGCCTACAGGGGAATTGCGTGAAAAACTGTTTTTT
CDR3 protein: CASSQPTGELREKLFF

clone size: few
J gene: TRBJ1-2
D gene: TRBD1
V gene: TRBV9
CDR3 DNA: TGTGCCAGCAGCGCCTATCAGGGGGCCGGCGGCTACACCTTC
CDR3 protein: CASSAYQGAGGYTF

clone size: NA
J gene: TRBJ2-5
D gene: TRBD2
V gene: TRBV18
CDR3 DNA: TGTGCCAGCTCCCATATTTGGGAGGGCGTAAGTCAAGAGACCCAGTACTTC
CDR3 protein: CASSHIWEGVSQETQYF

clone size: NA
J gene: TRBJ2-7
D gene: TRBD2
V gene: TRBV27
CDR3 DNA: TGTGCCAGCAGCCTTAAGGCTAGCGGGCGGTACGAGCAGTACTTC
CDR3 protein: CASSLKASGRYEQYF

clone size: NA
J gene: TRBJ2-7
D gene: TRBD2
V gene: TRBV11-2
CDR3 DNA: TGTGCCAGCATCCCGACTAGCGGGGGCCTCTCCTACGAGCAGTACTTC
CDR3 protein: CASIPTSGGLSYEQYF

clone size: once
J gene: TRBJ1-2
D gene: TRBD1
V gene: TRBV5-6
CDR3 DNA: TGTGCCAGCAGCTTGGGGACAGGGCTCCCCTACGGCTACACCTTC
CDR3 protein: CASSLGTGLPYGYTF

clone size: few
J gene: TRBJ1-6
D gene: NA
V gene: TRBV5-4
CDR3 DNA: TGTGCCAGCAGCTTGGGGCAGGGCTATAATTCACCCCTCCACTTT
CDR3 protein: CASSLGQGYNSPLHF

clone size: once
J gene: TRBJ2-5
D gene: TRBD1
V gene: TRBV2
CDR3 DNA: TGTGCCAGCAGTGAAGACCGACAGGGTAAAGAGACCCAGTACTTC
CDR3 protein: CASSEDRQGKETQYF

clone size: NA
J gene: TRBJ2-3
D gene: NA
V gene: TRBV4-3
CDR3 DNA: TGCGCCAGCAGCCAAGATAGGCGCCTGGGGCCAGATACGCAGTATTTT
CDR3 protein: CASSQDRRLGPDTQYF

clone size: NA
J gene: TRBJ1-4
D gene: TRBD1
V gene: TRBV4-3
CDR3 DNA: TGCGCCAGCAGCCAATTGACAGGGGCTAATGAAAAACTGTTTTTT
CDR3 protein: CASSQLTGANEKLFF

clone size: NA
J gene: TRBJ2-1
D gene: NA
V gene: TRBV4-1
CDR3 DNA: TGCGCCAGCAGCCAAGGGCTGACAGGTAGCTCCTACAATGAGCAGTTCTTC
CDR3 protein: CASSQGLTGSSYNEQFF

clone size: NA
J gene: TRBJ1-4
D gene: NA
V gene: TRBV6-1
CDR3 DNA: TGTGCCAGCAGTCCAGGACAGCGAGAAAAACTGTTTTTT
CDR3 protein: CASSPGQREKLFF

clone size: NA
J gene: TRBJ2-7
D gene: TRBD2
V gene: TRBV11-2
CDR3 DNA: TGTGCCAGCAGCTCGTCGAGCCTAGCGGGAGTCCTCTACGAGCAGTACTTC
CDR3 protein: CASSSSSLAGVLYEQYF

clone size: NA
J gene: TRBJ2-1
D gene: TRBD2
V gene: TRBV4-2
CDR3 DNA: TGTGCCAGGCGGGGGGGCAATGAGCAGTTCTTC
CDR3 protein: CARRGGNEQFF

clone size: NA
J gene: TRBJ1-1
D gene: TRBD1
V gene: TRBV19
CDR3 DNA: TGTGCCAGTAAAGTCGGGACAGGGCAAGACGCTGAAGCTTTCTTT
CDR3 protein: CASKVGTGQDAEAFF

clone size: NA
J gene: TRBJ1-2
D gene: TRBD1
V gene: TRBV27
CDR3 DNA: TGTGCCAGCAGTTTTCGGACAGGGGATGTCTATGGCTACACCTTC
CDR3 protein: CASSFRTGDVYGYTF

clone size: NA
J gene: TRBJ1-4
D gene: NA
V gene: TRBV14
CDR3 DNA: TGTGCCAGCAGCCAGTTTAGCGAACTGTTTTTT
CDR3 protein: CASSQFSELFF

clone size: NA
J gene: TRBJ1-4
D gene: NA
V gene: TRBV6-5
CDR3 DNA: TGTGCCAGCAGTTACTCTGGGGAGTCGGGTAATGAAAAACTGTTTTTT
CDR3 protein: CASSYSGESGNEKLFF

clone size: NA
J gene: TRBJ2-3
D gene: NA
V gene: TRBV2
CDR3 DNA: TGTGCCAGCAGTGATTCTAGCGTAACAGATACGCAGTATTTT
CDR3 protein: CASSDSSVTDTQYF

clone size: NA
J gene: TRBJ2-7
D gene: TRBD2
V gene: TRBV7-2
CDR3 DNA: TGTGCCAGCAGCCGTGGTGGGGGGGGTTACGAGCAGTACTTC
CDR3 protein: CASSRGGGGYEQYF